What follows describes a single TCR beta chain. What it binds is not known. The sample comes from a study of cytomegalovirus exposure and HLA in healthy donors. Between the trimmed V and J ends, which lost 2 bases and 0 bases, there was a span of 14 bases. CDR1 is LNHDA and CDR2 is SQIVND in the germline V gene (reference sequence). The CDR3 runs 16 residues. The study's findings and limits: TCR beta V- and J-gene trimming was later associated with a missense DCLRE1C variant. Reportedly, fewer N-insertions than the roughly 690-donor mean appeared in an Asian-associated ancestry cluster in a later analysis.

With 60 Vbeta and 13 Jbeta primers, the PCR was carried out. Generated by immunoSEQ multiplex PCR, the TCRdb table keeps only in-frame clones and is missing some. In the table there are some 140,000 clones, roughly four fifths of which are singletons. The chain couples TRBV19 to TRBJ2-7; weak D call: TRBD2 (7 bases). The sample was PBMCs. This clonotype was sampled from a woman between 45 and 65 years old in good health and CMV-seropositive. The CDR3 is CASSIRGGESSYEQYF. The CDR3 DNA sequence: TGTGCCAGTAGTATACGCGGGGGCGAAAGCTCCTACGAGCAGTACTTC.